The 17 T cell receptor beta chains given below trace back to one sample, sequenced in a study of T-cell reconstitution after alpha-beta-depleted transplantation in children. Unique molecular identifiers were incorporated during preparation of the TCRbeta library. TCRdb passed the PCR reads through MiXCR, listing each CDR3 protein once. The top ten clones hold less than 6.5% of a sample with some 530,000 distinct CDR3 sequences, approximately 12% of them seen once. The source was PBMCs from the stem cell graft donor, collected from the stem cell graft. These receptors were obtained from a human donor who donated a stem cell graft to a child with combined immunodeficiency.

This clonotype was seen a few times. The gene calls are TRBV7-9 and TRBJ2-6, with TRBD1 identical over 9 bases. Germline V gene sequence: CDR1 SEHNR, CDR2 FQNEAQ (reference sequence). This CDR3 is built from 17 residues. V dropped 3 bases and J dropped 4; count of bases not matched to a gene: 7. CDR3 in DNA: TGTGCCAGCAGCTTTGGGACAGGGATGTCAGGGGCCAACGTCCTGACTTTC. Translation gives CASSFGTGMSGANVLTF.

This clonotype was seen many times. For the CDR3, the DNA is TGCGCCAGCAGCTGGGACACCTCCTACGAGCAGTACTTC. Amino acid sequence: CASSWDTSYEQYF. This chain links TRBV5-1 with TRBJ2-7, with D perhaps matching TRBD1 (6 bases). Germline V gene data show CDR1 as SGHRS and CDR2 as YFSETQ. The CDR3 totals 13 residues. The V end lost 3 bases, the J end lost 0 bases, and 7 bases lay between the germline ends. Full variable domain (missing parts from reference TRBV5-1 and TRBJ2-7): KAGVTQTPRYLIKTRGQQVTLSCSPISGHRSVSWYQQTPGQGLQFLFEYFSETQRNKGNFPGRFSGRQFSNSRSEMNVSTLELGDSALYLCASSWDTSYEQYFGPGTRLTVT.

This clonotype occurred a few times. V and J are TRBV7-2 and TRBJ1-5, with D possibly matching TRBD1 (6 bases). This CDR3 contains 15 residues. The germline V gene encodes CDR1 SGHTA and CDR2 FQGNSA. V was shortened by 0 bases and J by 6 bases, with 12 bases between the two germline ends. The CDR3 here is CASSLAVQGSQPQHF. DNA of the CDR3: TGTGCCAGCAGCTTAGCAGTACAGGGTAGTCAGCCCCAGCATTTT.

This clonotype was seen a handful of times. This sequence joins TRBV10-3 and TRBJ2-3, with D unresolved. Deletions cut 6 bases from V and 7 bases from J, with 17 bases between. Germline CDR1 and CDR2: ENHRY and SYGVKD. This CDR3 has 14 amino acids. This CDR3 reads CAISYTDTTNTQYF. CDR3 in DNA: TGTGCCATCAGCTATACAGATACTACAAATACGCAGTATTTT.

The rearrangement joins TRBV13 to TRBJ2-4; 8 bases fit TRBD2. The ends lost 5 bases at V and 8 bases at J; junction bases unmatched: 8. The CDR3 length is 14 residues. Germline V gene data show CDR1 as PRHDT and CDR2 as FYEKMQ (reference sequence). The CDR3 DNA reads as TGTGCCAGCAGCCCCCTAGCGGGTGGAGACATTCAGTACTTC. Encoded protein: CASSPLAGGDIQYF.

The chain carries TRBV12-3 or TRBV12-4 and TRBJ1-1; tentatively, D is TRBD1 (6 bases). Trimming stripped 5 bases from V and 0 bases from J, with 10 bases between. The CDR3 is 14 residues long. Here the CDR3 reads CASSQWGLNTEAFF. CDR3 nucleotides: TGTGCCAGCAGTCAATGGGGGCTGAACACTGAAGCTTTCTTT.

The chain couples TRBV18 to TRBJ1-4; D remains unclear. Germline V gives CDR1 KGHSH, CDR2 LQKENI. V was trimmed by 6 bases and J by 0 bases, leaving 11 bases between them. The CDR3 consists of 15 residues. The CDR3 loop is CASSRSQATNEKLFF. Here the CDR3 DNA reads TGTGCCAGCTCGAGGTCCCAAGCAACTAATGAAAAACTGTTTTTT.

This clonotype occurred a few times. This chain links TRBV12-5 with TRBJ2-1; D is possibly TRBD1 (6 bases). V lost 3 bases, J lost 4 bases, and 13 bases lay in between. The CDR3 loop spans 15 amino acids. Germline CDR1 and CDR2: LGHNT and FRNRAP. The CDR3 DNA follows: TGTGCTAGTGGTTTAACCGAACAGGGATACAATGAGCAGTTCTTC. Amino acid sequence: CASGLTEQGYNEQFF.

A word on this clonotype: With a much larger clone just one base away, this may be a read error. The chain joins TRBV6-5 to TRBJ2-3; 14 bases agree with TRBD2. With 0 bases clipped from V and 10 bases from J, the junction kept 9 bases outside the gene matches. Germline loops: CDR1 MNHEY, CDR2 SVGAGI. The CDR3 covers 17 residues. The CDR3 region is CASSYSTSGRAGDAQYF. CDR3 in DNA: TGTGCCAGCAGTTACTCGACTAGCGGGAGGGCCGGGGATGCGCAGTATTTT.

This clonotype was seen more than once but under ten times. The genes are TRBV20-1 and TRBJ2-7, with 8 bases identical to TRBD2. CDR1 and CDR2 (germline): DFQATT, SNEGSKA (reference sequence). CDR3 length: 13 amino acids. With V trimmed by 4 bases and J by 2 bases, 4 bases remained unmatched. CDR3 DNA sequence: TGCAGTGCTACATTAGCGGGAACCTACGAGCAGTACTTC. Protein product: CSATLAGTYEQYF.

The chain carries TRBV5-1 and TRBJ2-4; 7 nucleotides match TRBD1. V was clipped by 4 bases and J by 7 bases; unmatched bases: 8. The germline gives CDR1 SGHRS, CDR2 YFSETQ. This CDR3 contains 14 residues. DNA of the CDR3: TGCGCCAGCAGCAACCCGACAGGGATGAACATTCAGTACTTC. This sequence encodes CASSNPTGMNIQYF. Supplemented by reference TRBV5-1 and TRBJ2-4, the full variable domain reads KAGVTQTPRYLIKTRGQQVTLSCSPISGHRSVSWYQQTPGQGLQFLFEYFSETQRNKGNFPGRFSGRQFSNSRSEMNVSTLELGDSALYLCASSNPTGMNIQYFGAGTRLSVL.

The rearrangement uses TRBV12-3 or TRBV12-4 and TRBJ2-2, with a weak D call TRBD1 (7 bases). The CDR3 is 15 residues long. Deletions cut 3 bases from V and 6 bases from J, with 14 bases between. The CDR3 DNA reads as TGTGCCAGCAGTTTGACAGGGCGCGGGGCCGGGGAGCTGTTTTTT. Amino acids: CASSLTGRGAGELFF.

This rearrangement joins TRBV7-8 to TRBJ1-5; 9 bases are a match to TRBD1. Germline V lookup: CDR1 SGHVS, CDR2 FQNEAQ. With 2 bases clipped from V and 5 bases from J, the junction kept 10 bases outside the gene matches. The CDR3 length is 17 residues. This CDR3 reads CASSLLSGTGNYQPQHF. In DNA form, the CDR3 reads TGTGCCAGCAGCTTATTATCTGGGACAGGGAATTATCAGCCCCAGCATTTT.

The V call is TRBV4-3, the J call TRBJ2-7, with D perhaps being TRBD1 or TRBD2 (5 bases each). The CDR3 spans 16 residues. Germline CDR1 reads LGHNA; CDR2 reads YSLEER. V dropped 2 bases and J dropped 2 bases, with 16 bases sitting between them. CDR3 protein: CASSQILARDPYEQYF. The CDR3 bases are TGCGCCAGCAGCCAAATTTTGGCCAGGGACCCCTACGAGCAGTACTTC.

The gene calls are TRBV11-3 and TRBJ2-7, with D maybe TRBD1 (5 bases). The V and J ends lost 3 bases and 2 bases respectively, with 11 bases between them. The CDR3 contains 14 residues. CDR1 SGHNT and CDR2 YENEEA come from the germline V gene. The CDR3 here is CASSFAAGPYEQYF. CDR3 DNA: TGTGCCAGCAGCTTCGCGGCAGGGCCCTACGAGCAGTACTTC. The full variable domain, its missing parts supplied by reference TRBV11-3 and TRBJ2-7, is EAGVVQSPRYKIIEKKQPVAFWCNPISGHNTLYWYLQNLGQGPELLIRYENEEAVDDSQLPKDRFSAERLKGVDSTLKIQPAELGDSAVYLCASSFAAGPYEQYFGPGTRLTVT.

In its sample, this clonotype was seen a few times. This chain uses TRBV10-3 with TRBJ2-3; the match to TRBD2 covers 10 bases. The length of the CDR3 is 15 residues. Germline V gene lookup returns CDR1 ENHRY and CDR2 SYGVKD. Trimming at V came to 4 bases and at J to 7 bases, leaving 8 bases not matched to a gene. The CDR3 sequence: CAISVTPLAGNTQYF. The CDR3 DNA reads as TGTGCCATCAGTGTGACACCACTAGCGGGAAATACGCAGTATTTT.

This clonotype has a handful of counts. The V call is TRBV27, the J call TRBJ2-3; D call uncertain. V was clipped by 4 bases and J by 1 base, with 6 bases between them. Germline CDR1 MNHEY, CDR2 SMNVEV (reference sequence). This CDR3 is built from 13 residues. CDR3 DNA: TGTGCCAGCAGTTGGTTTGGCACAGATACGCAGTATTTT. It yields the protein CASSWFGTDTQYF.